The subject of this entry is one TCR beta chain. Its cognate antigen is unknown. V shed 2 bases, J shed 5 bases, and the junction held 21 bases outside the gene matches. Germline CDR1 reads KGHSH; CDR2 reads LQKENI. This CDR3 spans 23 amino acids. The protocol was immunoSEQ multiplex PCR, while the TCRdb copy is restricted to in-frame clones and leaves out a portion. The sample comprises a few thousand clones, roughly 40% of which are singletons, and almost 8.5% rests with the top ten. The sample originates from a study of T cells in localized non-small cell lung cancer. Notes on the study in general: Sequence data derive from only one tumor region, so heterogeneity remains possible.

This rearrangement joins TRBV18 to TRBJ2-1; TRBD2 matches 16 bases. Sequencing used normal lung tissue next to the tumor, obtained before any cancer treatment. This TCR was sampled from a woman aged 40 to 75 with stage I lung adenocarcinoma. CDR3 coding DNA: TGTGCCAGCTCACCAGGGAGGACAGGCCTACCGGGACTAGCGGGAGGGTACGACAATGAGCAGTTCTTC. It is translated as CASSPGRTGLPGLAGGYDNEQFF.